This T cell receptor beta chain was captured by sequencing in a study of beta chain features in type 1 diabetes. The isolated RNA, all of it, was reverse transcribed, so expressed TCRB transcripts were what got sequenced. Only in-frame clones appear in the TCRdb table, and some are missing; sequencing was by immunoSEQ multiplex PCR. The sample consists of about 150,000 clones, approximately 10% of them appearing once. This clone was picked up many times. The specimen was central memory CD4+ T cells from blood. The TCR was taken from a man in his late teens or twenties in good health.

In nucleotides, the CDR3 is TGTGCCAGCAAAGGGGTTGACTATGGCTACACCTTC. Its protein is CASKGVDYGYTF. The V gene is TRBV9, the J gene TRBJ1-2; maybe TRBD1 (5 bases). Between the trimmed V and J ends, which lost 6 bases and 3 bases, there was a span of 9 bases. Germline CDR1 and CDR2: SGDLS and YYNGEE. The CDR3 is made up of 12 amino acids. Supplemented by reference TRBV9 and TRBJ1-2, the full variable domain reads DSGVTQTPKHLITATGQRVTLRCSPRSGDLSVYWYQQSLDQGLQFLIQYYNGEERAKGNILERFSAQQFPDLHSELNLSSLELGDSALYFCASKGVDYGYTFGSGTRLTVV.